The text below deals with one TCR beta chain. What it recognizes is unknown. These data are taken from a study of blood T cells in healthy people across ages. Overall study findings and caveats: Estimates of diversity drawn from one million T cells were considered underestimates.

The second PCR ran about 6 to 11 cycles with a sample-barcoded 5' primer and J-beta primers. One entry per CDR3 protein results from TCRdb running MiXCR on the 5' RACE reads. The sample has about 780,000 distinct CDR3 sequences, 55% to 65% seen once; the top ten hold around a quarter. Isolation yielded PBMCs, at least 6.5 million per sample, in every case. V was shortened by 4 bases and J by 8 bases, with 10 bases between the two germline ends. Germline CDR1 and CDR2: SGHKS and YYEKEE (reference sequence). This CDR3 contains 13 residues. The sequence derives from a man aged 30-40 years in good health. Sequences were obtained from blood. The chain is built from TRBV5-5 and TRBJ1-6; a weak D match, TRBD1 (6 bases). The CDR3 DNA reads TGTGCCAGCAGCGAGTGGACAGATTCACCCCTCCACTTT. This gives the protein CASSEWTDSPLHF.